This T cell receptor (beta chain) was captured in a study of CD8+ T cells in alopecia areata. Study-wide results and limits: Lesional scalp exceeded normal scalp in clonality, especially in alopecia totalis/universalis.

Extracted RNA was reverse transcribed into cDNA, the sequencing template. Clones were sequenced by immunoSEQ multiplex PCR, and TCRdb holds only the in-frame ones, with some missing. The data hold about 130,000 clones, with over 50% observed a single time. On this clone: Its antigen is still unknown.

Alopecia areata patients provided lesional scalp punch biopsies and peripheral blood. Germline V gene sequence: CDR1 SGHTA, CDR2 FQGNSA. The CDR3 runs 14 residues. V lost 1 base, J lost 1 base, and 7 bases lay in between. The clonotype comes from a human donor with alopecia areata. The source was CD4+ T cells sorted from blood, collected at week 0. The chain uses TRBV7-2 and TRBJ2-5; D gene unclear. CDR3 coding DNA: TGTGCCAGCAGCTTAGGGTGGGTCCAAGAGACCCAGTACTTC. Translation gives CASSLGWVQETQYF.